This TCR beta chain was found in a study of T cells in Graves' hyperthyroidism and ophthalmopathy. Background on the study: Blood from the periphery was taken at initial diagnosis, before any treatment. General study findings and limits: Blood samples included most of the expanded thyroid clonotypes exceeding 0.001.

Absence of ophthalmopathy progression within 18 months defined stable Graves' hyperthyroidism. Researchers barred patients who had uncontrolled infection, other autoimmune disease, pregnancy or lactation. TCR beta CDR3 region amplification was performed from RNA transcripts. Using the HTBI primer set, a first-round RT-PCR was run on the TCR CDR3. TCRdb fed the multiplex PCR reads into MiXCR, producing one record per CDR3 protein. Of approximately 520,000 distinct CDR3 sequences listed, under 25% are singletons. Points on this clonotype: Antigen unknown.

This CDR3 region has 15 residues. The V and J ends lost 3 bases and 8 bases, in that order; junction bases with no gene match: 7. CDR1 and CDR2 from the germline V gene are KGHSH and LQKENI. The V call is TRBV18, the J call TRBJ1-2; 12 positions match TRBD1. The specimen sequenced was blood. This clonotype was sampled from a man aged 18 to 30 with Graves' hyperthyroidism. This chain's CDR3 is CASSPPGQGARGYTF. The CDR3 bases are TGTGCCAGCTCACCTCCGGGACAGGGGGCGAGAGGCTACACCTTC.